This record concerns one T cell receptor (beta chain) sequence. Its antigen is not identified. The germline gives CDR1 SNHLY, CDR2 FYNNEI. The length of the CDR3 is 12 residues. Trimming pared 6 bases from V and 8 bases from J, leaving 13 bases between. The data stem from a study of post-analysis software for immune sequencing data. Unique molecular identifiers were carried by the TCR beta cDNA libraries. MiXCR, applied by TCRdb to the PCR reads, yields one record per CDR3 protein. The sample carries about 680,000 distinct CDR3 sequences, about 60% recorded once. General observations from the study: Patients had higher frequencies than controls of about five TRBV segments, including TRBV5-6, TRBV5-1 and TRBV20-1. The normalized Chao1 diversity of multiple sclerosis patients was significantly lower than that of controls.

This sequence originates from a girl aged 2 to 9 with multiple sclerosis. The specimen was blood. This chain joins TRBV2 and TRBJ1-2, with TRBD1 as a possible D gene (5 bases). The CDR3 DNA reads TGTGCCAGCAGCTCTAACAGGCGGGGCTACACCTTC. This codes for CASSSNRRGYTF.